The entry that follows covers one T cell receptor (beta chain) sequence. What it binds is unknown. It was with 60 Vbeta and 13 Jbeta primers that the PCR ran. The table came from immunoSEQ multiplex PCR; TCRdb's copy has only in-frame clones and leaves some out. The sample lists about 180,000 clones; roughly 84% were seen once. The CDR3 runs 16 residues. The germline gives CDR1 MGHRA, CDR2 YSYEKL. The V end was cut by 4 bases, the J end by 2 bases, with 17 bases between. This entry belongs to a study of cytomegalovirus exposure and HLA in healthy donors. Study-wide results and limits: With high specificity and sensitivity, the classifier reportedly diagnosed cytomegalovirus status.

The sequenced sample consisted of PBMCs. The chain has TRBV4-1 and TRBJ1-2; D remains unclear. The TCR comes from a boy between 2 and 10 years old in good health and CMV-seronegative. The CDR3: CASSPIGLPPNYGYTF. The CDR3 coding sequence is TGCGCCAGCAGCCCTATCGGACTTCCGCCGAACTATGGCTACACCTTC.